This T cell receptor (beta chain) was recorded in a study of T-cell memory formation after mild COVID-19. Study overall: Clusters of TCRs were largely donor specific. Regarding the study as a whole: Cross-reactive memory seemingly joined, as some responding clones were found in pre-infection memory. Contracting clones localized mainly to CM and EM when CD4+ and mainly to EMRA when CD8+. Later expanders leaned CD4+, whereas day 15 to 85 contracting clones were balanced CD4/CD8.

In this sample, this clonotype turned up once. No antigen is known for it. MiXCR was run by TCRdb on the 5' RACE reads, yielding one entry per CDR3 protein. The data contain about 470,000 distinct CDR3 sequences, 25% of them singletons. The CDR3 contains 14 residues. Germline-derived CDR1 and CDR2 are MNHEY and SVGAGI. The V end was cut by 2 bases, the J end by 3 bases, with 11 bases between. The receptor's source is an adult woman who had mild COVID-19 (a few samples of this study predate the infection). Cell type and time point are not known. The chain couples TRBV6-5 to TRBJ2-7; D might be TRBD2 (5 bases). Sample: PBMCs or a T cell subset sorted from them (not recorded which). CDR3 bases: TGTGCCAGCAGTTACGTTCGGGATAACTACGAGCAGTACTTC. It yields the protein CASSYVRDNYEQYF.